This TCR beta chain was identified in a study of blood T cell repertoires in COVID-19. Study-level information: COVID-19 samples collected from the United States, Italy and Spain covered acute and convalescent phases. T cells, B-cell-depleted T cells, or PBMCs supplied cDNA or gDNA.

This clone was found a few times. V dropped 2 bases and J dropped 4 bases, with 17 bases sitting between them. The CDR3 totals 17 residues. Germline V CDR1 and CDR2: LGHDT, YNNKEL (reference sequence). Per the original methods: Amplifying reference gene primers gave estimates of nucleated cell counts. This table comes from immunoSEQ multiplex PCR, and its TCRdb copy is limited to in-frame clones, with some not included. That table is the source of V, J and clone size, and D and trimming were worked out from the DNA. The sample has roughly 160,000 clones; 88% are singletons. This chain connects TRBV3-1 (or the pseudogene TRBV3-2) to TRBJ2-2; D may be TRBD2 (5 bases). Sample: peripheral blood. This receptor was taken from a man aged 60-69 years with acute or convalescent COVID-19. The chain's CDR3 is CASSQSGEIGSTGELFF. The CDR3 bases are TGTGCCAGCAGCCAAAGTGGGGAAATTGGGAGCACCGGGGAGCTGTTTTTT.